The 24 T cell receptor beta chains presented below share a single source sample, sequenced in a study of blood T cells in healthy people across ages (dated by TCRdb to between 2015 and 2016). Receptor amplification or capture employed 5' RACE. Instrument on record: Illumina HiSeq 2500. The second PCR ran for about 7 to 11 cycles and used a J-beta primer mix along with a sample-barcoded 5' primer. Starting from the raw public reads, TCRdb applied fastp trimming at Q25, assembled clones with MiXCR and retained in-frame beta chains. Rows merge per CDR3 protein into single entries with the most common DNA and genes. The sample profile shows some 1,500,000 distinct CDR3 sequences; approximately 43% of them were found once. The top ten hold less than 5% of the sample. Sample: blood. All receptors derive from a woman aged 18-35 years in good health.

The chain joins TRBV3-1 to TRBJ1-2, with D uncertain. Germline V gives CDR1 LGHDT, CDR2 YNNKEL (reference sequence). V lost 0 bases to trimming and J lost 4 bases, with 12 bases between them. The length of the CDR3 is 15 residues. The CDR3 loop is CASSQDHKGRYGYTF. The CDR3 DNA reads as TGTGCCAGCAGCCAAGATCATAAGGGTCGCTATGGCTACACCTTC.

This clonotype was observed a few times. The chain carries TRBV7-2 and TRBJ2-7; 11 nucleotides match TRBD2. The V segment lost 8 bases and the J segment 3 bases; nucleotides outside the gene matches: 9. The CDR3 is 15 residues long. Germline CDR1 and CDR2: SGHTA and FQGNSA. The CDR3 DNA follows: TGTGCCAGCGCTACTTCTGGACTAGCGGGCTACGAGCAGTACTTC. This codes for CASATSGLAGYEQYF.

V and J are TRBV11-2 and TRBJ1-1, with D uncertain. Deletions cut 5 bases from V and 4 bases from J, with 17 bases between. Per germline, CDR1 SGHAT and CDR2 FQNNGV. The CDR3 length is 15 residues. The CDR3 coding sequence is TGTGCCAGCAGCCCTACCGAACAATTGGGCACTGAAGCTTTCTTT. Translated: CASSPTEQLGTEAFF.

The rearrangement joins TRBV28 to TRBJ2-7, with unresolved D. The J call may be in error: the DNA end matches TRBJ2-5 better. In germline, CDR1 is MDHEN, CDR2 SYDVKM. The CDR3 has 15 residues. The CDR3 DNA is TGTGCCAGCAGTTTGGTCGGTGACCAACAAGAGACCCAGTACTTC. Amino acids: CASSLVGDQQETQYF.

In its sample, this clonotype was seen a few times. This chain uses TRBV5-1 with TRBJ2-7, with 11 bases fitting TRBD2. Germline V gene data show CDR1 as SGHRS and CDR2 as YFSETQ. There are 17 residues in the CDR3. Unmatched junction bases numbered 6, after V lost 1 base and J lost 0 bases. The CDR3 protein is CASSLTSGGQSSYEQYF. Written as DNA, the CDR3 is TGCGCCAGCAGCTTGACTAGCGGGGGCCAGAGCTCCTACGAGCAGTACTTC.

The chain links TRBV29-1 to TRBJ1-1; D remains unclear. The CDR3 runs to 12 residues. Trimming removed 6 bases from V and 3 bases from J, with 11 bases in between. Germline CDR1 and CDR2: SQVTM and ANQGSEA. CDR3 amino acids: CSVHAGDTEAFF. The CDR3 nucleotides are TGCAGCGTCCACGCTGGGGACACTGAAGCTTTCTTT.

Of note for this clonotype: A much larger clone differs from this one at a single base, so this may be a read error. This chain links TRBV7-9 with TRBJ2-5; TRBD1 is a possible D gene (6 bases). Trimming left V 4 bases short and J 1 base short, with 13 bases between. The CDR3 runs 15 residues. Looked up from germline, CDR1 is SEHNR and CDR2 is FQNEAQ (reference sequence). The CDR3 DNA reads TGTGCCAGCAGCTATGTGGGACAAGGCCAAGAGACCCAGTACTTC. Protein product: CASSYVGQGQETQYF.

J is TRBJ2-7 and V is TRBV6-2 or TRBV6-3, with 11 bases that match TRBD2. From germline, CDR1 is MNHEY and CDR2 SVGEGT. With V trimmed by 4 bases and J by 0 bases, 5 bases remained unmatched. The CDR3 loop spans 16 amino acids. The CDR3 here is CASSSILAGGSYEQYF. In DNA form, the CDR3 reads TGTGCCAGCAGTTCCATTCTAGCGGGGGGCTCCTACGAGCAGTACTTC.

Concerning this clonotype itself: A single base separates this from a much larger clone, so it may be a read error. The chain links TRBV25-1 to TRBJ2-7; 8 bases are a match to TRBD2. This CDR3 is 15 amino acids long. V was clipped by 3 bases and J by 5 bases; unmatched bases: 9. Germline lookup yields CDR1 MGHDK and CDR2 SYGVNS. The chain's CDR3 is CASSDERGNFHEQYF. In DNA, the CDR3 is TGTGCCAGCAGTGATGAGCGGGGGAATTTCCACGAGCAGTACTTC.

There are a few counts of this clonotype. This chain connects TRBV7-2 to TRBJ2-3, with 8 bases that match TRBD2. Germline CDR1 and CDR2: SGHTA and FQGNSA. The length of the CDR3 is 15 residues. Germline trimming cut 3 bases from V and 4 bases from J; bases unmatched to any gene: 6. Here the CDR3 reads CASSFRGGLPDTQYF. In DNA form, the CDR3 reads TGTGCCAGCAGCTTCCGGGGGGGCCTCCCAGATACGCAGTATTTT.

This chain uses TRBV9 with TRBJ1-1; perhaps TRBD1 as D (5 bases). CDR1 and CDR2 (germline): SGDLS, YYNGEE. This CDR3 has 16 residues. V lost 0 bases and J 5 bases, leaving 17 bases between the germline ends. The CDR3 region is CASSVGTGRPRTEAFF. The CDR3 coding sequence is TGTGCCAGCAGCGTAGGTACAGGACGACCCCGGACTGAAGCTTTCTTT. The full variable domain, rest sourced from reference TRBV9 and TRBJ1-1, is DSGVTQTPKHLITATGQRVTLRCSPRSGDLSVYWYQQSLDQGLQFLIQYYNGEERAKGNILERFSAQQFPDLHSELNLSSLELGDSALYFCASSVGTGRPRTEAFFGQGTRLTVV.

The chain carries TRBV6-1 and TRBJ1-2, with 9 bases fitting TRBD1. Germline V gene lookup returns CDR1 MNHNS and CDR2 SASEGT. V lost 6 bases and J lost 4; bases outside the gene matches: 15. The length of the CDR3 is 17 residues. The CDR3 spells CASSRQPTGGWGYGYTF. DNA for the CDR3: TGTGCCAGCAGCCGTCAACCCACAGGGGGCTGGGGCTATGGCTACACCTTC.

The chain joins TRBV5-1 to TRBJ1-4; TRBD1 agrees at 8 bases. V lost 4 bases, J lost 10 bases, and 21 bases stayed unmatched. Germline V gene data show CDR1 as SGHRS and CDR2 as YFSETQ. CDR3 length: 18 amino acids. As DNA, the CDR3 is TGCGCCAGCAGCGATCGCCCCACTGGGACAGGTTCGCGGGGAAAACTGTTTTTT. Its protein product is CASSDRPTGTGSRGKLFF.

This clonotype was picked up a small number of times. The V gene is TRBV10-3, the J gene TRBJ2-1; no reliable D call. This CDR3 comprises 13 residues. CDR1 ENHRY and CDR2 SYGVKD come from the germline V gene. Between the trimmed V and J ends, which lost 2 bases and 4 bases, there was a span of 6 bases. This chain's CDR3 is CAISEGLYNEQFF. The CDR3 nucleotides read TGTGCCATCAGTGAGGGGTTATACAATGAGCAGTTCTTC.

This clonotype turned up a few times. V gene TRBV7-9 combines with J gene TRBJ2-1; no reliable D call. The CDR3 has 14 residues. Germline loops: CDR1 SEHNR, CDR2 FQNEAQ (reference sequence). V was shortened by 5 bases and J by 0 bases, with 8 bases between the two germline ends. The CDR3 protein is CASSPGYSYNEQFF. The CDR3 DNA sequence: TGTGCCAGCAGCCCCGGGTACTCCTACAATGAGCAGTTCTTC.

This chain connects TRBV18 to TRBJ2-1; TRBD1 is a possible D gene (5 bases). Germline loops: CDR1 KGHSH, CDR2 LQKENI. V was cut by 0 bases and J by 0 bases, with 12 bases left in between. This CDR3 is built from 17 residues. CDR3 DNA sequence: TGTGCCAGCTCACCACCGGCAGGGCTTCTCTCCTACAATGAGCAGTTCTTC. Protein product: CASSPPAGLLSYNEQFF.

The rearrangement uses TRBV4-2 and TRBJ2-1; a weak D match, TRBD1 (6 bases). The J call may not be correct, given that the DNA end is closer to TRBJ2-7. Germline CDR1 LGHNA, CDR2 YNFKEQ. This CDR3 is 14 amino acids long. The CDR3 here is CASSQVTGTHEQYF. The CDR3 DNA sequence: TGTGCCAGCAGCCAAGTAACAGGGACCCACGAGCAGTACTTC.

The chain couples TRBV29-1 to TRBJ2-3, with 7 bases matching TRBD2. CDR3 length equals 14 residues. The germline CDR1 and CDR2 sequences are SQVTM and ANQGSEA. V dropped 4 bases and J dropped 0; count of bases not matched to a gene: 4. The CDR3 sequence: CSVGAGVSTDTQYF. The CDR3 nucleotides read TGCAGCGTTGGGGCGGGGGTAAGCACAGATACGCAGTATTTT.

This chain connects TRBV10-1 to TRBJ2-3, with D possibly called TRBD1 or TRBD2 (5 bases each). The V gene's germline CDR1 is WNHNN and CDR2 SYGVQD (reference sequence). V was clipped by 6 bases and J by 0 bases, with 16 bases between them. CDR3 length: 16 residues. In DNA, the CDR3 is TGCGCCAGCAGGAGCCCTTCAGGGACCAGCACAGATACGCAGTATTTT. It is translated as CASRSPSGTSTDTQYF.

This clonotype was seen a few times. The chain recombines TRBV4-3 with TRBJ2-5, with 9 bases fitting TRBD2. The junction had 14 bases not matched to a gene; V was cut back by 1 base and J by 11 bases. CDR1 and CDR2 from the germline V gene are LGHNA and YSLEER. This CDR3 has 16 amino acids. CDR3: CASSQGTSGGYNEQYF. The CDR3 nucleotides are TGCGCCAGCAGCCAAGGGACCAGCGGGGGGTACAATGAGCAGTACTTC.

The genes are TRBV24-1 and TRBJ2-1; 8 bases are shared with TRBD2. Trimming removed 3 bases from V and 5 bases from J; junction bases left unmatched: 5. There are 15 residues in the CDR3. CDR1 is KGHDR, CDR2 SFDVKD, per germline. The chain's CDR3 is CATSDILADHNEQFF. The CDR3 DNA follows: TGTGCCACCAGTGATATACTAGCGGACCACAATGAGCAGTTCTTC.

This clonotype was observed a single time. V is TRBV3-1 and J is TRBJ1-4; D perhaps matches TRBD1 (5 bases). The length of the CDR3 is 17 residues. Germline CDR1 and CDR2: LGHDT and YNNKEL (reference sequence). With 0 bases removed from V and 8 bases from J, the gap between germline ends came to 19 bases. CDR3 amino acids: CASSQDLETVRREKLFF. Here the CDR3 DNA reads TGTGCCAGCAGCCAAGACCTAGAGACAGTCAGGAGGGAAAAACTGTTTTTT.

Ten or more counts support this clonotype. This chain connects TRBV6-2 or TRBV6-3 to TRBJ2-7; TRBD1 might be the D (6 bases). Germline V gene lookup returns CDR1 MNHEY and CDR2 SVGEGT. The CDR3 extends over 15 amino acids. Trimming shortened V by 2 bases and J by 1 base, and 12 bases separated the two germline ends. CDR3 in DNA: TGTGCCAGCAGTTACCCCTCCAGGGGTTCCTACGAGCAGTACTTC. Translation gives CASSYPSRGSYEQYF.

The chain links TRBV29-1 to TRBJ2-3, with D possibly matching TRBD2 (5 bases). V was pared by 8 bases and J by 2 bases, with 17 bases between. Germline V CDR1 and CDR2: SQVTM, ANQGSEA. The CDR3 loop spans 14 amino acids. The CDR3 protein is CSSGRVLNTDTQYF. In DNA, the CDR3 is TGCAGCTCGGGAAGGGTTCTTAACACAGATACGCAGTATTTT.